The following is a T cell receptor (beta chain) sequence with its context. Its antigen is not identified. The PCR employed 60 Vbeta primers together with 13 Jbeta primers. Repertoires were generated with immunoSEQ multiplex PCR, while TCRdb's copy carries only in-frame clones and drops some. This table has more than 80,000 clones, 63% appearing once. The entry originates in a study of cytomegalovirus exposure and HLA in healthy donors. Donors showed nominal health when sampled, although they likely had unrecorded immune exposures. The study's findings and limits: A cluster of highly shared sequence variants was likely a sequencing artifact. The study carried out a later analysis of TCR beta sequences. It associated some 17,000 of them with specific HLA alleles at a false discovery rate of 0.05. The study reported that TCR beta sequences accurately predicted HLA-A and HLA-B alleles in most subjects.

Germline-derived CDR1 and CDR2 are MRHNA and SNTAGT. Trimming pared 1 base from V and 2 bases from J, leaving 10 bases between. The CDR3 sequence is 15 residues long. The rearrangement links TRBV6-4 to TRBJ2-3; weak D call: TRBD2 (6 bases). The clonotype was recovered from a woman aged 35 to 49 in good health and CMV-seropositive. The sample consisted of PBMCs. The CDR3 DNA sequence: TGTGCCAGCAGTGACTACGGCGGGGTCACAGATACGCAGTATTTT. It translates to CASSDYGGVTDTQYF.